This TCR beta chain was recovered during a study of beta chain features in type 1 diabetes. Findings and limits, study-wide: Sequencing used cDNA, and cells with high TCR expression could therefore be over-represented. There was a moderate but significant shortening of TCRB CDR3s in all four CD4+ subsets of Type 1 diabetes patients.

Trimming cost V 1 base and J 6 bases; bases outside gene matches: 1. There are 13 residues in the CDR3. CDR1 and CDR2 from the germline V gene are SGHNT and YYREEE (reference sequence). The investigators reverse transcribed all of the isolated RNA, so they sequenced expressed TCRB transcripts. Some clones are missing from TCRdb's copy, which holds only in-frame ones; the method was immunoSEQ multiplex PCR. The data hold a few hundred thousand clones, with approximately 11% observed a single time. Remarks on this clone: Its antigen is unknown.

The TCR comes from a man younger than 40 with type 1 diabetes. The sample comprised naive CD4+ T cells from blood. The rearrangement links TRBV5-4 to TRBJ2-1, with 7 bases identical to TRBD2. The CDR3, as DNA: TGTGCCAGCAGCTTGCTAGCGGCCAATGAGCAGTTCTTC. Translated, it gives CASSLLAANEQFF.